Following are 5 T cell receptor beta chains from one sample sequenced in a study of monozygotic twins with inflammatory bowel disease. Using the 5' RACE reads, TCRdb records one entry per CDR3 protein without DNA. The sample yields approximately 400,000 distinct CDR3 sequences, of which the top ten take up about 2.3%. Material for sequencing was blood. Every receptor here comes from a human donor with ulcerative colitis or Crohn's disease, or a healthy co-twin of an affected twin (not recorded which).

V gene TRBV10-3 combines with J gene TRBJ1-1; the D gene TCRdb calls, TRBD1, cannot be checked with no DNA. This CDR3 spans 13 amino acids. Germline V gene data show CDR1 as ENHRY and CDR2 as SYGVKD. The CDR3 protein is CAISEGQGRGAFF.

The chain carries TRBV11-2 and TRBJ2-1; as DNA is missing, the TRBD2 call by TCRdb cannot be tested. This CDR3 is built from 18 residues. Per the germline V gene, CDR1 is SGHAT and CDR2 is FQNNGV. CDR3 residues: CASSLSPGTSGRGNEQFF.

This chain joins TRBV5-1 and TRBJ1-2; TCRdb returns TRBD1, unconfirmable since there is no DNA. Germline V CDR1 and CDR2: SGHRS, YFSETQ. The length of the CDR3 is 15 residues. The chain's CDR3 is CASSLSRQTADGYTF.

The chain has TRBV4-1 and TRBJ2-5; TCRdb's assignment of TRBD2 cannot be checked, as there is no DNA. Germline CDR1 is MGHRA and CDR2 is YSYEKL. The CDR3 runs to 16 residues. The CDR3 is CASSLTGLARQETQYF.

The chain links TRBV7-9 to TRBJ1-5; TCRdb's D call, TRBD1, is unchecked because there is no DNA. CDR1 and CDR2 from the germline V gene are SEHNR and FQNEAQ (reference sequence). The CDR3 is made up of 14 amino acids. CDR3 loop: CASSLGDPGQPQHF.